Listed here are 24 T cell receptor beta chains from one sample, sequenced in a study of OX40 agonist ivuxolimab in advanced cancers. The repertoire was sequenced with immunoSEQ multiplex PCR; TCRdb's copy has only in-frame clones and lacks some. Of 120,000 or so clones in the sample, just over 90% were seen once. The material sequenced was CD4+ or CD8+ T cells sorted from blood, taken in a trial of the OX40 agonist ivuxolimab. These receptors all come from an adult with an advanced solid tumor such as melanoma, head and neck, liver or kidney cancer.

This chain joins TRBV19 and TRBJ1-2, with a tentative D call TRBD1 (5 bases). The CDR3 spans 13 residues. Germline values: CDR1 LNHDA, CDR2 SQIVND (reference sequence). The V end lost 9 bases, the J end lost 5 bases, and 16 bases lay between the germline ends. CDR3 residues: CASAPGRDYGYTF. CDR3 DNA: TGTGCCAGCGCCCCGGGCAGGGATTATGGCTACACCTTC. Based on the CDR3 plus reference TRBV19 and TRBJ1-2, the full variable domain is DGGITQSPKYLFRKEGQNVTLSCEQNLNHDAMYWYRQDPGQGLRLIYYSQIVNDFQKGDIAEGYSVSREKKESFPLTVTSAQKNPTAFYLCASAPGRDYGYTFGSGTRLTVV.

The gene calls are TRBV4-1 and TRBJ1-1; unclear D gene. This CDR3 is 14 amino acids long. Deletions cut 3 bases from V and 1 base from J, with 9 bases between. Germline CDR1 reads MGHRA; CDR2 reads YSYEKL. CDR3 protein: CASSHVGTNTEAFF. In DNA, the CDR3 is TGCGCCAGCAGCCATGTAGGAACGAACACTGAAGCTTTCTTT.

This chain uses TRBV7-2 with TRBJ1-5, with D unclear. The CDR3 has 17 residues. Germline V gene sequence: CDR1 SGHTA, CDR2 FQGNSA. Deletions cut 1 base from V and 2 bases from J, with 15 bases between. Written as DNA, the CDR3 is TGTGCCAGCAGCTTAGATGTTAGGGTCGGTGGCAATCAGCCCCAGCATTTT. Its protein is CASSLDVRVGGNQPQHF.

The V call is TRBV6-5, the J call TRBJ2-2, with 9 bases fitting TRBD1. Unmatched junction bases numbered 10, after V lost 7 bases and J lost 7 bases. Germline V gene sequence: CDR1 MNHEY, CDR2 SVGAGI. The CDR3 loop spans 15 amino acids. CDR3 in DNA: TGTGCCAGCACCTCGACAGGGGGTAGGATCGGGGAGCTGTTTTTT. As protein: CASTSTGGRIGELFF.

This rearrangement joins TRBV13 to TRBJ2-7; D unresolved. V was clipped by 1 base and J by 5 bases, with 6 bases between them. Germline CDR1 and CDR2: PRHDT and FYEKMQ (reference sequence). The CDR3 length is 12 residues. CDR3 in DNA: TGTGCCAGCAGCTTAGAACCCCACGAGCAGTACTTC. Its translation is CASSLEPHEQYF.

The chain has TRBV7-2 and TRBJ2-2, with TRBD1 matching 9 bases. Germline V gene lookup returns CDR1 SGHTA and CDR2 FQGNSA. This CDR3 region has 16 residues. The V gene end was trimmed by 4 bases and the J gene end by 2 bases; junction bases not matched to a gene: 5. The DNA for the CDR3 is TGTGCCAGCAGCTCATGGGACAGGGAAAACACCGGGGAGCTGTTTTTT. Its protein product is CASSSWDRENTGELFF.

The chain employs TRBV6-6 and TRBJ2-5, with D perhaps TRBD1 (6 bases). Germline CDR1 and CDR2: MNHNY and SVGAGI (reference sequence). The CDR3 covers 14 residues. Trimming removed 5 bases at V and 2 bases at J, with 12 bases between. The CDR3 nucleotides are TGTGCCAGCAGTCTGGACAGCGTTCAAGAGACCCAGTACTTC. Its protein product is CASSLDSVQETQYF.

The rearrangement links TRBV29-1 to TRBJ2-3; weak D call: TRBD2 (5 bases). The V and J ends lost 7 bases and 2 bases respectively, with 7 bases between them. The CDR3 is 11 residues long. Germline CDR1 and CDR2: SQVTM and ANQGSEA. The CDR3: CSGGPTDTQYF. The DNA for the CDR3 is TGCAGCGGAGGGCCCACAGATACGCAGTATTTT.

The rearrangement links TRBV7-2 to TRBJ1-1; maybe TRBD1 (5 bases). The CDR3 runs to 13 residues. With 6 bases removed from V and 7 bases from J, the gap between germline ends came to 15 bases. Germline values: CDR1 SGHTA, CDR2 FQGNSA. CDR3 loop: CASRLTLGVEAFF. The CDR3, as DNA: TGTGCCAGCAGACTAACTCTAGGGGTTGAAGCTTTCTTT.

V and J are TRBV10-1 and TRBJ2-1, with 7 bases lining up with TRBD2. The CDR3 has 15 amino acids. V trimming: 0 bases; J trimming: 6 bases; junction bases outside the gene matches: 5. Germline lookup yields CDR1 WNHNN and CDR2 SYGVQD (reference sequence). The CDR3 DNA follows: TGCGCCAGCAGTGAGTCGGGGGACTACCCCAATGAGCAGTTCTTC. This translates into CASSESGDYPNEQFF.

V is TRBV28 and J is TRBJ2-5; TRBD2 matches at 12 bases. Germline CDR1 is MDHEN and CDR2 is SYDVKM. This CDR3 has 15 amino acids. Trimming removed 8 bases from V and 7 bases from J; junction bases left unmatched: 11. CDR3: CASGLAGTLGGTQYF. In DNA form, the CDR3 reads TGTGCCAGCGGACTAGCGGGGACCTTGGGCGGGACCCAGTACTTC.

CDR3 bases: TGTGCCAGCAGGTCGGGGCCAGGGGATGGGGCCAACGTCCTGACTTTC. This gives the protein CASRSGPGDGANVLTF. J is TRBJ2-6 and V is TRBV7-2; the D gene is possibly TRBD1 (6 bases). The V end was cut by 6 bases, the J end by 3 bases, with 15 bases between. Germline V gene lookup returns CDR1 SGHTA and CDR2 FQGNSA. This CDR3 has 16 residues.

The V gene is TRBV7-3, the J gene TRBJ2-1; 14 nucleotides line up with TRBD2. The junction had 13 bases not matched to a gene; V was cut back by 5 bases and J by 10 bases. The germline V gene has CDR1 SGHTA and CDR2 FQGTGA. This CDR3 spans 17 amino acids. The CDR3 is CASSPLPGTSGREEQFF. In DNA form, the CDR3 reads TGTGCCAGCAGCCCGCTACCCGGGACTAGCGGGAGAGAGGAGCAGTTCTTC.

This sequence joins TRBV11-2 and TRBJ1-6; D gene ambiguous. V lost 3 bases and J 8 bases, leaving 14 bases between the germline ends. CDR3 length: 15 amino acids. Germline V gene data show CDR1 as SGHAT and CDR2 as FQNNGV. CDR3 DNA: TGTGCCAGCAGCTTCCGGGCCCTCCCGGATTCACCCCTCCACTTT. Its protein product is CASSFRALPDSPLHF.

V usage is TRBV19 and J usage is TRBJ2-5; TRBD2 matches at 7 bases. CDR3 length equals 13 residues. Germline V CDR1 and CDR2: LNHDA, SQIVND (reference sequence). The junction had 6 bases not matched to a gene; V was cut back by 6 bases and J by 5 bases. The CDR3: CASRWVGGETQYF. The CDR3 DNA reads TGTGCCAGTAGATGGGTCGGGGGGGAGACCCAGTACTTC.

In its sample, this clone was seen once. The rearrangement links TRBV29-1 to TRBJ1-3; D is undetermined. V lost 0 bases to trimming and J lost 3 bases, with 12 bases between them. The CDR3 length is 15 residues. Germline CDR1 reads SQVTM; CDR2 reads ANQGSEA. The CDR3 region is CSVEDGRGVGNTIYF. The CDR3 coding sequence is TGCAGCGTTGAAGATGGTCGTGGGGTTGGAAACACCATATATTTT.

This clone was counted a single time. This sequence joins TRBV6-5 and TRBJ1-5; D not resolved. V lost 0 bases and J 3 bases, leaving 9 bases between the germline ends. The CDR3 is 15 residues long. Germline CDR1 MNHEY, CDR2 SVGAGI. The CDR3, as DNA: TGTGCCAGCAGTTACTCAGGCAGGAACAATCAGCCCCAGCATTTT. Amino acid sequence: CASSYSGRNNQPQHF.

This rearrangement joins TRBV7-2 to TRBJ2-7, with 9 positions matching TRBD1. Germline CDR1 is SGHTA and CDR2 is FQGNSA. This CDR3 region has 15 residues. V gave up 1 base and J gave up 2 bases; unmatched junction bases: 3. The CDR3 DNA reads as TGTGCCAGCAGCTTAGGGACAGGGGTCACCTACGAGCAGTACTTC. Encoded protein: CASSLGTGVTYEQYF. Full variable domain (rest looked up from reference TRBV7-2 and TRBJ2-7): GAGVSQSPSNKVTEKGKDVELRCDPISGHTALYWYRQSLGQGLEFLIYFQGNSAPDKSGLPSDRFSAERTGGSVSTLTIQRTQQEDSAVYLCASSLGTGVTYEQYFGPGTRLTVT.

The rearrangement joins TRBV7-2 to TRBJ2-7; 7 nucleotides agree with TRBD2. Germline V gives CDR1 SGHTA, CDR2 FQGNSA. The ends lost 1 base at V and 5 bases at J; junction bases unmatched: 8. This CDR3 has 15 amino acids. The CDR3 sequence is CASSLGGQRGNEQYF. CDR3 bases: TGTGCCAGCAGCTTAGGTGGGCAGCGGGGAAACGAGCAGTACTTC.

This clone appeared once. Mismatch with germline at one junction end may stem from a read error. The chain is built from TRBV6-5 and TRBJ1-2, with 8 bases that match TRBD1. Germline V gene sequence: CDR1 MNHEY, CDR2 SVGAGI. CDR3 size: 11 residues. CDR3 coding DNA: TGTGCCAGCAGGAGGACAGGGCAGTTCGCTTTC. Its protein product is CASRRTGQFAF.

This chain connects TRBV2 to TRBJ2-1; D is uncertain. This CDR3 contains 15 residues. The V and J ends lost 4 bases and 0 bases respectively, with 10 bases between them. The germline CDR1 and CDR2 sequences are SNHLY and FYNNEI. CDR3 nucleotide sequence: TGTGCCAGCAGTGTCCGTTCTTCCTCCTACAATGAGCAGTTCTTC. Amino acid sequence: CASSVRSSSYNEQFF.

This rearrangement joins TRBV28 to TRBJ2-1; TRBD2 aligns across 9 bases. The CDR3 loop spans 16 amino acids. The germline gives CDR1 MDHEN, CDR2 SYDVKM. The V and J ends lost 8 bases and 0 bases, in that order; junction bases with no gene match: 8. CDR3 nucleotides: TGTGCCAGCTTCCAGCTGACTAGCGGCTCCTACAATGAGCAGTTCTTC. It translates to CASFQLTSGSYNEQFF.

J is TRBJ2-7 and V is TRBV9; 9 nucleotides line up with TRBD2. The germline V gene has CDR1 SGDLS and CDR2 YYNGEE. The CDR3 has 14 amino acids. The V gene end was trimmed by 0 bases and the J gene end by 6 bases; junction bases not matched to a gene: 4. In DNA form, the CDR3 reads TGTGCCAGCAGCGTAGGGGAGACTAGCGGCGAGCAGTACTTC. Amino acid sequence: CASSVGETSGEQYF.

CDR3 region: CASSSTRGASNTEAFF. CDR3 in DNA: TGTGCCAGCAGCTCCACCAGGGGCGCTAGCAACACTGAAGCTTTCTTT. The chain uses TRBV7-6 and TRBJ1-1, with D tentatively TRBD1 (6 bases). Germline-derived CDR1 and CDR2 are SGHVS and FNYEAQ. The CDR3 has 16 amino acids. V was trimmed by 4 bases and J by 2 bases, leaving 17 bases between them.